Shown below are 7 T cell receptor beta chains from a single sample sequenced in a study of T cell responses to AZD1222 COVID-19 vaccine. TCRdb's table, derived via immunoSEQ multiplex PCR, lists solely in-frame clones and lacks some. The sample has roughly 180,000 clones, approximately 90% seen once. The starting material was peripheral blood, obtained on day 0 of AZD1222 vaccination. The source is an adult in good health.

The rearrangement joins TRBV5-1 to TRBJ2-1, with 9 bases fitting TRBD2. V dropped 0 bases and J dropped 0; count of bases not matched to a gene: 1. The CDR3 has 16 amino acids. Germline CDR1 reads SGHRS; CDR2 reads YFSETQ. In DNA form, the CDR3 reads TGCGCCAGCAGCTTGGATAGCGGGGGCTCCTACAATGAGCAGTTCTTC. Translation gives CASSLDSGGSYNEQFF.

This chain uses TRBV18 with TRBJ1-5, with D possibly TRBD1 on 6 matching bases. The length of the CDR3 is 15 residues. Germline V gives CDR1 KGHSH, CDR2 LQKENI. The V and J ends lost 8 bases and 3 bases respectively, with 17 bases between them. The CDR3 sequence is CASTTGGQLNQPQHF. The CDR3 DNA sequence: TGTGCCAGCACCACTGGGGGGCAGCTCAATCAGCCCCAGCATTTT.

This rearrangement joins TRBV2 to TRBJ1-4, with D tentatively TRBD1 (6 bases). Germline CDR1 SNHLY, CDR2 FYNNEI. Deletions cut 6 bases from V and 7 bases from J, with 21 bases between. There are 16 residues in the CDR3. The CDR3 bases are TGTGCCAGCAGAGGGGACACACCTCGGGGAGGTGAAAAACTGTTTTTT. This translates into CASRGDTPRGGEKLFF.

The rearrangement links TRBV2 to TRBJ1-3, with a tentative D call TRBD1 (6 bases). Trimming took 7 bases from V and 1 from J, leaving 17 bases between them. Germline CDR1 reads SNHLY; CDR2 reads FYNNEI. The CDR3 is 16 amino acids. In DNA, the CDR3 is TGTGCCAGCAACGACCGGGGGGGCCTTTCTGGAAACACCATATATTTT. It yields the protein CASNDRGGLSGNTIYF.

The V gene is TRBV7-3, the J gene TRBJ2-3, with TRBD1 matching over 8 bases. CDR1 and CDR2 from the germline V gene are SGHTA and FQGTGA. The CDR3 is 15 residues long. Unmatched junction bases numbered 4, after V lost 1 base and J lost 4 bases. The CDR3 nucleotides read TGTGCCAGCAGCTTAAGGACAGGGTTGGCAGATACGCAGTATTTT. Its protein is CASSLRTGLADTQYF.

This clone was seen just once. The chain joins TRBV3-1 (or the pseudogene TRBV3-2) to TRBJ1-6; D gene uncertain. The CDR3 runs to 13 residues. V was clipped by 0 bases and J by 9 bases, with 6 bases between them. Germline V gene sequence: CDR1 LGHDT, CDR2 YNNKEL (reference sequence). The CDR3 region is CASSQDRRSPLHF. For the CDR3, the DNA is TGTGCCAGCAGCCAAGATCGGCGTTCACCCCTCCACTTT.

The chain is built from TRBV5-5 and TRBJ2-7, with D uncertain. The V gene's germline CDR1 is SGHKS and CDR2 YYEKEE (reference sequence). The CDR3 loop spans 14 amino acids. Trimming removed 2 bases from V and 6 bases from J, with 15 bases in between. CDR3 bases: TGTGCCAGCAGCTTAGGCGGCCTCAGCACCGAGCAGTACTTC. Its protein product is CASSLGGLSTEQYF. The full variable domain, in which reference TRBV5-5 and TRBJ2-7 provide the parts outside the CDR3, is DAGVTQSPTHLIKTRGQQVTLRCSPISGHKSVSWYQQVLGQGPQFIFQYYEKEERGRGNFPDRFSARQFPNYSSELNVNALLLGDSALYLCASSLGGLSTEQYFGPGTRLTVT.